The source of this T cell receptor (beta chain) is a study of cytomegalovirus exposure and HLA in healthy donors. Looking at the study overall: The Caucasian-associated ancestry cluster held 65% to 85% of under 450 genotyped donors. General study findings and limits: Analysis performed later showed TCR beta chains linked to HLA being more clonally expanded than equally common others. Cytomegalovirus status, reportedly, was diagnosed with high specificity and sensitivity by the classifier.

Vbeta (60) and Jbeta (13) primers were used in the PCR. Original data processing: Unique TCR beta chains totaled around 86 million in a later count, with around 11 million of them shared. The table came from immunoSEQ multiplex PCR; TCRdb's copy has only in-frame clones and leaves some out. The D gene and trimming were derived from the DNA, and the V and J assignments and clone size from that table. The sample records about 160,000 clones, 75% to 85% being singletons. Note on this clone: Its target is not known.

Germline-derived CDR1 and CDR2 are LNHNV and YYDKDF (reference sequence). Trimming took 3 bases from V and 0 from J, leaving 14 bases between them. The CDR3 runs to 17 residues. The gene calls are TRBV15 and TRBJ1-4; D not certain. The source is a girl aged 2-15 years in good health and CMV-seropositive. The sample taken for sequencing was PBMCs. Here the CDR3 DNA reads TGTGCCACCAGCAGGCTTGAGGAATCTGCAACTAATGAAAAACTGTTTTTT. Translating gives CATSRLEESATNEKLFF.